The clone carrying this T cell receptor beta chain came up a few times. Its antigen is currently unknown. The data were produced by immunoSEQ multiplex PCR, yet TCRdb's version contains in-frame clones alone and is incomplete. The sample consists of about 110,000 clones, about 90% of them appearing once. The record originates from a study of T cell responses to AZD1222 COVID-19 vaccine. The CDR3 is made up of 14 amino acids. Germline V gene sequence: CDR1 SGDLS, CDR2 YYNGEE. Trimming cost V 0 bases and J 4 bases, with 10 bases left between them. General study results and limits: Nearly half of unique spike-specific TCRs reportedly avoided B.1.351 and B.1.1.7 mutated regions. It should be noted that donors were predominantly white British and more often female, and clonal diversity was possibly underestimated.

The source is an adult in good health. The rearrangement uses TRBV9 and TRBJ1-1; no clear D gene. This specimen was peripheral blood, taken on day 0 of AZD1222 vaccination. The CDR3 spells CASSVARGGTEAFF. The CDR3 DNA reads TGTGCCAGCAGCGTAGCTCGGGGTGGCACTGAAGCTTTCTTT. The full variable domain, with the rest looked up from reference TRBV9 and TRBJ1-1, is DSGVTQTPKHLITATGQRVTLRCSPRSGDLSVYWYQQSLDQGLQFLIQYYNGEERAKGNILERFSAQQFPDLHSELNLSSLELGDSALYFCASSVARGGTEAFFGQGTRLTVV.